This T cell receptor beta chain came from a study of T cell responses to AZD1222 COVID-19 vaccine. Profiled with immunoSEQ multiplex PCR; TCRdb holds only in-frame clones, not every one. The sample includes around 79,000 clones, about 90% seen only once; the top ten take less than 1.6%. From germline, CDR1 is GTSNPN and CDR2 SVGIG (reference sequence). Trimming took 0 bases from V and 3 from J, leaving 8 bases between them. The CDR3 loop spans 13 amino acids. The input for sequencing was peripheral blood, taken on day 0 of AZD1222 vaccination. The chain employs TRBV30 and TRBJ1-1; D is perhaps TRBD1 (6 bases). The sequence derives from an adult in good health. The CDR3 region is CAWSVNRDTEAFF. For the CDR3, the DNA is TGTGCCTGGAGTGTAAACAGGGACACTGAAGCTTTCTTT.